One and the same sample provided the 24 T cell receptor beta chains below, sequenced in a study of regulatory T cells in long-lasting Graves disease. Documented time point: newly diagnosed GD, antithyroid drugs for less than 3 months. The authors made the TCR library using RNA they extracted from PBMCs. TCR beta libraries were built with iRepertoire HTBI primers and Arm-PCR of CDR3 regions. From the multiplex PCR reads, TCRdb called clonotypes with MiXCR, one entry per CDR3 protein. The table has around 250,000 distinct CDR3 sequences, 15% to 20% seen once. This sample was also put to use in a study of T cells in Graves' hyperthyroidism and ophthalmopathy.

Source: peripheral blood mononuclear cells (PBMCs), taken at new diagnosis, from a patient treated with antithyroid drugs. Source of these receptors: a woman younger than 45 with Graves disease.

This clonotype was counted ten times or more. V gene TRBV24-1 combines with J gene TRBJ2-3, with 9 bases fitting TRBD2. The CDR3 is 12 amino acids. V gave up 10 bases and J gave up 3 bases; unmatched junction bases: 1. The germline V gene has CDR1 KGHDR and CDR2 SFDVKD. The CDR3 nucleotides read TGTGCCACTAGCGGGGGAACAGATACGCAGTATTTT. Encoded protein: CATSGGTDTQYF.

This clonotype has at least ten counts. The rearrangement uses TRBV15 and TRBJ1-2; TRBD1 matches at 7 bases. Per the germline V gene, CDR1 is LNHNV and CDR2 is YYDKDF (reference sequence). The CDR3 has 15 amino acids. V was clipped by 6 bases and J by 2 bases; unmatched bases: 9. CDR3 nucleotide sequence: TGTGCCACCAGTGTAAAGAGGGGGCAGAACTATGGCTACACCTTC. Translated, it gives CATSVKRGQNYGYTF.

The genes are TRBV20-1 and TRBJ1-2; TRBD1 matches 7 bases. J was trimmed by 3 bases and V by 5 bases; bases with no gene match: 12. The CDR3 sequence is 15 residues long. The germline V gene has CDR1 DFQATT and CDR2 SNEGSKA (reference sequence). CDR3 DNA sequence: TGCAGTGCTCCCCCAGAGGGGGCGGTAGACTATGGCTACACCTTC. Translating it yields CSAPPEGAVDYGYTF.

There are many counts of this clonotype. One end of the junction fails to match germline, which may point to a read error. CDR3 DNA: TGTGCCAGCAGCCCCCTGGGGGCAGGGCCGCGGAGGAACACTGAAGCTTTCTTT. It translates to CASSPLGAGPRRNTEAFF. This chain connects TRBV5-1 to TRBJ1-1, with D maybe TRBD1 (6 bases). Germline CDR1 reads SGHRS; CDR2 reads YFSETQ. There are 18 residues in the CDR3.

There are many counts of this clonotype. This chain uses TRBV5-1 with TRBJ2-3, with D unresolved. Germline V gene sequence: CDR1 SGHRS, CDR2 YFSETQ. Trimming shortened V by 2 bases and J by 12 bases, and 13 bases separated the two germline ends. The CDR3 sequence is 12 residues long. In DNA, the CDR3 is TGCGCCAGCAGCTTCGCTCGCCGGGTCCAGTATTTT. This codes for CASSFARRVQYF. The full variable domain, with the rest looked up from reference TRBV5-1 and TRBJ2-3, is KAGVTQTPRYLIKTRGQQVTLSCSPISGHRSVSWYQQTPGQGLQFLFEYFSETQRNKGNFPGRFSGRQFSNSRSEMNVSTLELGDSALYLCASSFARRVQYFGPGTRLTVL.

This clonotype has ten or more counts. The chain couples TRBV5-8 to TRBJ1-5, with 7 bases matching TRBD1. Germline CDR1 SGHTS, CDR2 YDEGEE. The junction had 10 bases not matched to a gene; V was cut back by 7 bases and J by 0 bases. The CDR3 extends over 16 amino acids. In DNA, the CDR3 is TGTGCCAGCGGGACCGGGACAGTTTTTAGCAATCAGCCCCAGCATTTT. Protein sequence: CASGTGTVFSNQPQHF.

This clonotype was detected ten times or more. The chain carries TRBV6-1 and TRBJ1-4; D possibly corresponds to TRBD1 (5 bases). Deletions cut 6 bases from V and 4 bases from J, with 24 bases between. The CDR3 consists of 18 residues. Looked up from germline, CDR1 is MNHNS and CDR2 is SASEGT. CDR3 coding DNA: TGTGCCAGCAGGCGTTCCGCGACCGGGACGGGAGATAATGAAAAACTGTTTTTT. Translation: CASRRSATGTGDNEKLFF.

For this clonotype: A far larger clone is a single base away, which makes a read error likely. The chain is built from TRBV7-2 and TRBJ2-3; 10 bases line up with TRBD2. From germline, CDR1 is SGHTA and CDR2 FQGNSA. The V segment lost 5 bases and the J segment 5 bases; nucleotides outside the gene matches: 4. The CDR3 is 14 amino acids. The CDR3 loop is CASSQRGGGDTQYF. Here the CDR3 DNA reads TGTGCCAGCAGCCAGCGGGGGGGAGGAGATACGCAGTATTTT.

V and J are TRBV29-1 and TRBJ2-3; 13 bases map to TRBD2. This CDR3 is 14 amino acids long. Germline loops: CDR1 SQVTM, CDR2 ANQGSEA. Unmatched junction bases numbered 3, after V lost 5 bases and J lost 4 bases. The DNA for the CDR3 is TGCAGCGTTAAACTAGCGGGGGGGGCAGATACGCAGTATTTT. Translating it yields CSVKLAGGADTQYF.

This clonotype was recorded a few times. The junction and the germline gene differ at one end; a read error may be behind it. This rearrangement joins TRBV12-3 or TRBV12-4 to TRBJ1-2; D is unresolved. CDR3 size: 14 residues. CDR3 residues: CASNLLGLDYGYTF. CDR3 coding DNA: TGTGCCAGCAATTTACTAGGCTTAGACTATGGCTACACCTTC.

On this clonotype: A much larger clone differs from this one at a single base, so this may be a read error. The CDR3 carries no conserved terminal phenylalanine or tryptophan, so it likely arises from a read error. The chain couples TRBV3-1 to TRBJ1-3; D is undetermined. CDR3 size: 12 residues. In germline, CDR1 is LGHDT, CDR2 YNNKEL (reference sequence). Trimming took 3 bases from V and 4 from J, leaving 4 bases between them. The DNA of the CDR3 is TGTGCCAGCAGCCATGCAGGAAACACCATATATTTG. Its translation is CASSHAGNTIYL.

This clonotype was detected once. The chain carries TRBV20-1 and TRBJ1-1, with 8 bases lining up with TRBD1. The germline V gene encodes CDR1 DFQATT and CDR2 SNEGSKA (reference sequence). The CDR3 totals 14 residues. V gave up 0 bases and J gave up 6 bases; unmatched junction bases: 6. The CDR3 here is CSARDAGGRPEAFF. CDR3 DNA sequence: TGCAGTGCTAGAGATGCAGGGGGCCGGCCTGAAGCTTTCTTT.

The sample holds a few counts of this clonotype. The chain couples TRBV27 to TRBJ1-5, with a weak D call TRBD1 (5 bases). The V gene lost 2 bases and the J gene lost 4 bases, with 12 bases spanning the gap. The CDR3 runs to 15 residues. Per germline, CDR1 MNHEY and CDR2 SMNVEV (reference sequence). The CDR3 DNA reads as TGTGCCAGCAGTTTAATCTCAGGGAATAATCAGCCCCAGCATTTT. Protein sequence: CASSLISGNNQPQHF.

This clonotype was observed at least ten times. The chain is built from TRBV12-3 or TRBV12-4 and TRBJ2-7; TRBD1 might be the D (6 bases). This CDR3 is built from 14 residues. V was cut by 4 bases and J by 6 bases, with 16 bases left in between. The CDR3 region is CASSSEQGIVEQYF. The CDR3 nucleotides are TGTGCCAGCAGTTCTGAACAGGGAATAGTCGAGCAGTACTTC.

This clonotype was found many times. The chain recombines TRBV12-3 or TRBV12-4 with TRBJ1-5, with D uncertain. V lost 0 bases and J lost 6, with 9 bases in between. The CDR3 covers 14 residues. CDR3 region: CASSLAGNGQPQHF. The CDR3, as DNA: TGTGCCAGCAGTTTAGCGGGGAACGGTCAGCCCCAGCATTTT.

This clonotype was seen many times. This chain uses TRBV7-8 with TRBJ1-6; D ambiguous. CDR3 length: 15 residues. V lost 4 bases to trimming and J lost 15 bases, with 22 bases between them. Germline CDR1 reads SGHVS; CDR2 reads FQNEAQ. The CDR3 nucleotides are TGTGCCAGCAGCTACCTAGCCAAGGGCCCGGTAGGCCTCCACTTT. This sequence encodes CASSYLAKGPVGLHF.

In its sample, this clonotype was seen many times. The CDR3 DNA reads as TGCAGTGCTCGTAGATCCACTGAAGCTTTCTTT. This codes for CSARRSTEAFF. The chain carries TRBV20-1 and TRBJ1-1; D uncertain. The CDR3 contains 11 residues. CDR1 is DFQATT, CDR2 SNEGSKA, per germline (reference sequence). V dropped 5 bases and J dropped 4 bases, with 8 bases sitting between them.

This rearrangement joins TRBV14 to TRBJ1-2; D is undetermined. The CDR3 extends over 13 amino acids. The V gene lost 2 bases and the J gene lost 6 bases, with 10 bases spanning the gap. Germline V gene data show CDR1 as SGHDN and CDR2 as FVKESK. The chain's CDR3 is CASSQLGFDGYTF. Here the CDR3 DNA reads TGTGCCAGCAGCCAACTGGGTTTCGATGGCTACACCTTC.

CDR3 region: CSARGAGVWGYTF. In DNA form, the CDR3 reads TGCAGTGCTAGAGGAGCGGGGGTATGGGGCTACACCTTC. The chain uses TRBV20-1 and TRBJ1-2; TRBD1 might be the D (5 bases). V lost 1 base to trimming and J lost 8 bases, with 14 bases between them. The CDR3 is 13 amino acids. Germline loops: CDR1 DFQATT, CDR2 SNEGSKA (reference sequence).

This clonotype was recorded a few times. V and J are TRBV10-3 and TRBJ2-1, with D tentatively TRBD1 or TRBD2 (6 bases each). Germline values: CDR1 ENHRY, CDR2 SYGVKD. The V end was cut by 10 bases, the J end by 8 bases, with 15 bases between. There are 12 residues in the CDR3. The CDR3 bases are TGTGCCACTGGAGGGGGGACCGATGAGCAGTTCTTC. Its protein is CATGGGTDEQFF.

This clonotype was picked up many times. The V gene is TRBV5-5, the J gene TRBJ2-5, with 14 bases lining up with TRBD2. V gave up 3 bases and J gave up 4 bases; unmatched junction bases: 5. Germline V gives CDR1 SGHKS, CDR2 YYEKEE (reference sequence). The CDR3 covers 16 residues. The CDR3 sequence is CASSWTSGGQGETQYF. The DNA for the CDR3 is TGTGCCAGCAGCTGGACTAGCGGGGGGCAGGGAGAGACCCAGTACTTC.

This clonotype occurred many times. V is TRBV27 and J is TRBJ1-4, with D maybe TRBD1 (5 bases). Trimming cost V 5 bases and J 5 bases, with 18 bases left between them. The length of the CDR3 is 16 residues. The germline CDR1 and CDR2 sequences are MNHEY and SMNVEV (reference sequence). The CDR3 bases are TGTGCCAGCAGTAAACGGGTGACAGCGCCGAATGAAAAACTGTTTTTT. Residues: CASSKRVTAPNEKLFF.

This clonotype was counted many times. CDR3 sequence: CASGGQGSIQYF. The CDR3 coding sequence is TGTGCCAGCGGAGGACAGGGGTCCATTCAGTACTTC. The genes are TRBV2 and TRBJ2-4, with 9 bases fitting TRBD1. This CDR3 region has 12 residues. Per germline, CDR1 SNHLY and CDR2 FYNNEI. J gave up 9 bases and V 8 bases, and 5 bases lay outside the gene matches.

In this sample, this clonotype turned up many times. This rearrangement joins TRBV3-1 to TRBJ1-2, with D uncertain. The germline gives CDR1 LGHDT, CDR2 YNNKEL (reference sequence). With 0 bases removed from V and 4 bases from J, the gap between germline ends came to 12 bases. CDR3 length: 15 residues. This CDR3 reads CASSQDPARSYGYTF. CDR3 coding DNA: TGTGCCAGCAGCCAAGATCCCGCGAGGAGCTATGGCTACACCTTC.